The 25 T cell receptor beta chains given below trace back to one sample, sequenced in a study of T cell changes during pregnancy in multiple sclerosis. Using immunoSEQ multiplex PCR, the repertoire was profiled, and TCRdb retains in-frame clones only, with some absent. The table includes 79,000 or so clones, roughly nine tenths detected once. The specimen comprised CD4+ T cells from peripheral blood mononuclear cells, sampled before pregnancy. Source of these receptors: a female donor with multiple sclerosis, enrolled in a pregnancy study.

This clone occurred a few times. The chain employs TRBV6-5 and TRBJ1-5, with D unclear. The CDR3 contains 13 residues. Trimming left V 6 bases short and J 5 bases short, with 11 bases between. CDR1 is MNHEY and CDR2 is SVGAGI in the germline V gene. For the CDR3, the DNA is TGTGCCAGCAGCCCCACGGGAGATCAGCCCCAGCATTTT. Protein product: CASSPTGDQPQHF.

V gene TRBV5-6 combines with J gene TRBJ1-1; D is unresolved. Per the germline V gene, CDR1 is SGHDT and CDR2 is YYEEEE. Trimming pared 0 bases from V and 1 base from J, leaving 4 bases between. The CDR3 runs to 13 residues. Here the CDR3 DNA reads TGTGCCAGCAGCTTGGCGTGGAACACTGAAGCTTTCTTT. Translation: CASSLAWNTEAFF.

The chain links TRBV19 to TRBJ1-2; TRBD1 is a possible D gene (6 bases). CDR3 size: 15 residues. V was cut by 2 bases and J by 8 bases, with 18 bases left in between. Germline CDR1 is LNHDA and CDR2 is SQIVND (reference sequence). The CDR3 DNA is TGTGCCAGTAGTATACCTCAGGGGCGCCTAAGAGGCTACACCTTC. Translation: CASSIPQGRLRGYTF.

This clone has just one count. This rearrangement joins TRBV15 to TRBJ2-7; no definite D call. Trimming pared 9 bases from V and 2 bases from J, leaving 17 bases between. The length of the CDR3 is 14 residues. Germline V gene sequence: CDR1 LNHNV, CDR2 YYDKDF (reference sequence). CDR3 region: CATKTDRFTYEQYF. The CDR3 coding sequence is TGTGCCACTAAAACCGATCGGTTCACCTACGAGCAGTACTTC.

This chain joins TRBV28 and TRBJ2-2; 9 bases are shared with TRBD1. The V gene end was trimmed by 8 bases and the J gene end by 4 bases; junction bases not matched to a gene: 11. CDR3 length equals 16 residues. Germline V gene lookup returns CDR1 MDHEN and CDR2 SYDVKM. The CDR3 DNA reads TGTGCCAGCTCGCCTTCGGGACAGGGTATCACCGGGGAGCTGTTTTTT. It is translated as CASSPSGQGITGELFF.

The chain employs TRBV10-3 and TRBJ2-1; weak D call: TRBD1 (5 bases). The V gene lost 3 bases and the J gene lost 12 bases, with 15 bases spanning the gap. Per the germline V gene, CDR1 is ENHRY and CDR2 is SYGVKD. The CDR3 is 13 residues long. The CDR3 spells CAISDFDSFVQFF. CDR3 nucleotide sequence: TGTGCCATCAGTGATTTCGACAGTTTCGTGCAGTTCTTC.

The gene calls are TRBV5-6 and TRBJ2-2; a weak D match, TRBD1 (6 bases). V gave up 1 base and J gave up 6 bases, with 13 bases separating them. Germline lookup yields CDR1 SGHDT and CDR2 YYEEEE. The CDR3 contains 15 residues. CDR3 in DNA: TGTGCCAGCAGCTTGTACTCCAGGGGATCCGGGGAGCTGTTTTTT. Translating it yields CASSLYSRGSGELFF. Full variable domain (rest looked up from reference TRBV5-6 and TRBJ2-2): DAGVTQSPTHLIKTRGQQVTLRCSPKSGHDTVSWYQQALGQGPQFIFQYYEEEERQRGNFPDRFSGHQFPNYSSELNVNALLLGDSALYLCASSLYSRGSGELFFGEGSRLTVL.

CDR3 protein: CSVRGLATYEQYF. The CDR3 bases are TGCAGCGTCCGTGGACTAGCGACCTACGAGCAGTACTTC. The chain uses TRBV29-1 and TRBJ2-7; 9 bases fit TRBD2. Germline assignment: CDR1 SQVTM and CDR2 ANQGSEA. Trimming at V came to 6 bases and at J to 2 bases, leaving 5 bases not matched to a gene. This CDR3 has 13 residues.

The chain combines TRBV7-9 with TRBJ1-1; D not resolved. Germline loops: CDR1 SEHNR, CDR2 FQNEAQ (reference sequence). CDR3 length equals 13 residues. Trimming took off 4 bases at V and 7 bases at J, with 13 bases between the two ends. The CDR3 bases are TGTGCCAGCAGCTCTCAACCTGGGCGTGAAGCTTTCTTT. Protein product: CASSSQPGREAFF.

The rearrangement uses TRBV13 and TRBJ1-1; 7 bases are a match to TRBD1. V lost 5 bases to trimming and J lost 6 bases; unmatched junction nucleotides: 6. Germline lookup yields CDR1 PRHDT and CDR2 FYEKMQ (reference sequence). This CDR3 is 13 amino acids long. The CDR3 DNA sequence: TGTGCCAGCAGCCCCCCAGGGGGACCTGAAGCTTTCTTT. Translating gives CASSPPGGPEAFF.

This chain connects TRBV6-1 to TRBJ1-4, with D tentatively TRBD1 (6 bases). Germline loops: CDR1 MNHNS, CDR2 SASEGT. Trimming removed 3 bases at V and 8 bases at J, with 13 bases between. This CDR3 has 14 residues. Here the CDR3 DNA reads TGTGCCAGCAGTGAGGGAGCCCAGGGGGAAAAACTGTTTTTT. It translates to CASSEGAQGEKLFF.

Details on this clone: At one end the junction does not follow the germline gene, possibly because of a read error. The chain has TRBV30 and TRBJ2-7, with D possibly matching TRBD1 (6 bases). Germline V gene sequence: CDR1 GTSNPN, CDR2 SVGIG (reference sequence). This CDR3 has 17 amino acids. The CDR3 nucleotides read TGTGCCCGGAGGCACTCCTACGGGACACAGGACTCCTACGAGCAGTACTTC. Residues: CARRHSYGTQDSYEQYF.

The chain has TRBV19 and TRBJ1-5, with D perhaps matching TRBD1 (5 bases). The V gene's germline CDR1 is LNHDA and CDR2 SQIVND (reference sequence). V shed 6 bases and J shed 3 bases, with 9 bases lying between them. This CDR3 contains 13 residues. The CDR3 sequence is CASRGDINQPQHF. Here the CDR3 DNA reads TGTGCCAGTAGAGGGGATATCAATCAGCCCCAGCATTTT.

The rearrangement joins TRBV5-1 to TRBJ1-4; D is possibly TRBD1 (5 bases). V lost 5 bases and J 7 bases, leaving 15 bases between the germline ends. Germline V gene sequence: CDR1 SGHRS, CDR2 YFSETQ. This CDR3 comprises 14 residues. The CDR3 DNA reads TGCGCCAGCAGTTCACAGGTTGGGTCTGAAAAACTGTTTTTT. Residues: CASSSQVGSEKLFF.

V is TRBV10-3 and J is TRBJ2-3; tentatively, D is TRBD1 (5 bases). Germline V gene lookup returns CDR1 ENHRY and CDR2 SYGVKD. Trimming removed 11 bases at V and 0 bases at J, with 12 bases between. This CDR3 has 13 amino acids. CDR3 nucleotides: TGTGCCCTGCAGGGTGGAAGCACAGATACGCAGTATTTT. This gives the protein CALQGGSTDTQYF.

Worth noting for this clone: A read error may produce the germline difference seen at one junction end. The V and J genes are TRBV30 and TRBJ2-1; tentative D call: TRBD2 (5 bases). Germline assignment: CDR1 GTSNPN and CDR2 SVGIG (reference sequence). CDR3 length: 12 amino acids. CDR3 loop: CAWSVHGKGGLF. The CDR3 coding sequence is TGTGCCTGGAGTGTACACGGGAAGGGTGGGCTCTTC.

The chain has TRBV6-4 and TRBJ2-2; possibly TRBD1 for D (5 bases). CDR1 MRHNA and CDR2 SNTAGT come from the germline V gene. V lost 3 bases and J lost 4, with 9 bases in between. CDR3 length equals 14 residues. The CDR3 loop is CASSEQGGTGELFF. The CDR3 region has the DNA TGTGCCAGCAGTGAGCAGGGCGGCACCGGGGAGCTGTTTTTT.

This clone is a singleton in its sample. The CDR3, as DNA: TGTGCCAGCAGTTCTTGGACAGCCAATAGCAATCAGCCCCAGCATTTT. This translates into CASSSWTANSNQPQHF. The genes are TRBV6-6 and TRBJ1-5; the D gene is possibly TRBD1 (6 bases). Germline CDR1 and CDR2: MNHNY and SVGAGI (reference sequence). Trimming left V 4 bases short and J 0 bases short, with 13 bases between. This CDR3 has 16 amino acids.

This clone is a singleton in its sample. The DNA for the CDR3 is TGTGCCAGCAGGGTTGGGGGGTCGGGCTATGGCTACACCTTC. As protein: CASRVGGSGYGYTF. J is TRBJ1-2 and V is TRBV28; TRBD1 is a possible D gene (5 bases). Germline V gene sequence: CDR1 MDHEN, CDR2 SYDVKM. The CDR3 runs 14 residues. V lost 6 bases and J 4 bases, leaving 15 bases between the germline ends.

This chain uses TRBV14 with TRBJ2-2; TRBD2 matches 13 bases. The CDR3 spans 18 residues. The germline CDR1 and CDR2 sequences are SGHDN and FVKESK. J was trimmed by 1 base and V by 4 bases; bases with no gene match: 6. The CDR3 protein is CASSPTSGGPWNTGELFF. CDR3 in DNA: TGTGCCAGCAGCCCGACTAGCGGGGGGCCCTGGAACACCGGGGAGCTGTTTTTT.

The chain has TRBV19 and TRBJ1-5; 9 bases are shared with TRBD1. Per the germline V gene, CDR1 is LNHDA and CDR2 is SQIVND (reference sequence). The CDR3 spans 14 residues. The J segment lost 7 bases and the V segment lost 4 bases, leaving 5 bases of the junction unmatched. Here the CDR3 DNA reads TGTGCCAGTAGTACCGGACAGGGGATACAGCCCCAGCATTTT. This codes for CASSTGQGIQPQHF. Combining the CDR3 with reference TRBV19 and TRBJ1-5 gives the whole variable domain DGGITQSPKYLFRKEGQNVTLSCEQNLNHDAMYWYRQDPGQGLRLIYYSQIVNDFQKGDIAEGYSVSREKKESFPLTVTSAQKNPTAFYLCASSTGQGIQPQHFGDGTRLSIL.

The rearrangement joins TRBV9 to TRBJ2-3; 9 bases map to TRBD1. Looked up from germline, CDR1 is SGDLS and CDR2 is YYNGEE. The CDR3 loop spans 17 amino acids. With V trimmed by 4 bases and J by 0 bases, 9 bases remained unmatched. CDR3 in amino acids: CASSKRQGVTSTDTQYF. CDR3 nucleotides: TGTGCCAGCAGCAAACGACAGGGGGTAACCAGCACAGATACGCAGTATTTT.

The rearrangement links TRBV28 to TRBJ1-4; 7 bases align to TRBD1. This CDR3 is built from 18 residues. Germline trimming cut 6 bases from V and 3 bases from J; bases unmatched to any gene: 16. Germline loops: CDR1 MDHEN, CDR2 SYDVKM. CDR3 bases: TGTGCCAGCAGAATAAAAACCGGGACAGCCACTCCTAATGAAAAACTGTTTTTT. It translates to CASRIKTGTATPNEKLFF. Full variable domain (remainder filled in from reference TRBV28 and TRBJ1-4): DVKVTQSSRYLVKRTGEKVFLECVQDMDHENMFWYRQDPGLGLRLIYFSYDVKMKEKGDIPEGYSVSREKKERFSLILESASTNQTSMYLCASRIKTGTATPNEKLFFGSGTQLSVL.

V is TRBV5-4 and J is TRBJ2-5; possible D gene TRBD1, 5 bases. Trimming removed 0 bases at V and 1 base at J, with 10 bases between. The germline V gene has CDR1 SGHNT and CDR2 YYREEE (reference sequence). The CDR3 contains 15 residues. CDR3 residues: CASSLEPQGQETQYF. In nucleotides, the CDR3 is TGTGCCAGCAGCTTGGAACCGCAGGGCCAAGAGACCCAGTACTTC.

V and J are TRBV29-1 and TRBJ1-2; 9 nucleotides match TRBD1. V lost 3 bases and J lost 6; bases outside the gene matches: 5. This CDR3 is 13 amino acids long. Germline CDR1 reads SQVTM; CDR2 reads ANQGSEA. DNA of the CDR3: TGCAGCGTTGATACGACAGGGGGGCATGGCTACACCTTC. This gives the protein CSVDTTGGHGYTF.